A selection of T cell receptor beta chains follows, all from one sample in a study of T cells in localized non-small cell lung cancer. The method was immunoSEQ multiplex PCR; TCRdb's version includes in-frame clones alone and lacks a portion of them. The sample has approximately 52,000 clones, 70% to 85% seen once. The sample consisted of peripheral blood, taken before any cancer treatment. The receptors were sampled from a man aged 35-75 years with stage I squamous cell lung carcinoma. CDR3s include the opening cysteine and the closing phenylalanine or tryptophan. Fields, in order: D gene, J gene, V gene, CDR3 protein. D genes are given only for firm matches.

NA | NA | TRBV5-1 | CASSLERHGRAYEQYF
TRBD1 | TRBJ1-6 | TRBV5-4 | CASSLQGSNSPLHF
TRBD2 | TRBJ2-1 | TRBV7-2 | CASSLVSGGGYNEQFF
TRBD1 | TRBJ1-1 | TRBV4-3 | CASSHRGVAEAFF
NA | TRBJ2-5 | TRBV7-9 | CASSLAETQYF
TRBD2 | TRBJ2-2 | TRBV5-6 | CASSARTSGGAFGELFF
NA | TRBJ2-5 | TRBV4-1 | CASSRNPGIETQYF
NA | TRBJ2-7 | TRBV5-1 | CASSEGPYEQYF
NA | TRBJ2-1 | TRBV9 | CASSAGSNEQFF
NA | TRBJ2-7 | TRBV9 | CASSPGTWSEQYF
NA | TRBJ2-3 | TRBV7-3 | CASSLALVGGGDTQYF
TRBD1 | TRBJ2-1 | TRBV2 | CASYPGQGYNEQFF
NA | TRBJ1-5 | TRBV7-2 | CASSLGEGYNQPQHF
TRBD1 | TRBJ1-3 | TRBV7-2 | CASSFMTGSGNTIYF
NA | TRBJ2-3 | TRBV12-5 | CASGSLDTQYF
TRBD1 | TRBJ1-5 | TRBV5-1 | CASSPQTGTNQPQHF
NA | TRBJ1-1 | TRBV28 | CASSLMTANTEAFF
NA | TRBJ1-6 | TRBV28 | CASSKTANSPLHF
NA | TRBJ2-1 | TRBV4-1 | CASSGRVEQFF
NA | TRBJ2-7 | TRBV21-1 | CASSKVVDTDTYEQYF
TRBD1 | TRBJ1-2 | TRBV6-6 | CASSPQGGVYGYTF
NA | TRBJ2-3 | TRBV7-9 | CASSLISWGAVDTQYF
TRBD1 | TRBJ1-6 | TRBV27 | CASSFRLGQGLSYNSPLHF
TRBD1 | TRBJ1-1 | TRBV10-3 | CAIWRGGQGDEAFF
TRBD1 | TRBJ1-2 | TRBV6-6 | CASSNPGQSYGYTF
NA | TRBJ2-1 | TRBV5-1 | CASSLGGADNEQFF